Below, 17 T cell receptor beta chains from the same sample are listed, as sequenced in a study of blood T cell repertoires in COVID-19. Sequenced by immunoSEQ multiplex PCR; TCRdb stores in-frame clones only, minus some. The repertoire holds approximately 300,000 clones, with roughly 89% as singletons. The sample taken for sequencing was peripheral blood. The receptors derive from a man aged 25 to 40 with acute or convalescent COVID-19.

This sequence joins TRBV7-9 and TRBJ2-1; 9 bases fit TRBD1. CDR1 and CDR2 (germline): SEHNR, FQNEAQ (reference sequence). Trimming cost V 4 bases and J 0 bases; bases outside gene matches: 13. This CDR3 contains 19 residues. The CDR3 nucleotides are TGTGCCAGCAGCTCGGAATGGGGGACAGGGAGATTCTCCTACAATGAGCAGTTCTTC. It is translated as CASSSEWGTGRFSYNEQFF.

The chain recombines TRBV25-1 with TRBJ2-3; TRBD1 agrees at 7 bases. V lost 4 bases to trimming and J lost 5 bases; unmatched junction nucleotides: 6. From germline, CDR1 is MGHDK and CDR2 SYGVNS. The CDR3 sequence is 14 residues long. The chain's CDR3 is CASSATGTGDTQYF. CDR3 DNA: TGTGCCAGCAGTGCGACAGGGACGGGAGATACGCAGTATTTT.

The chain recombines TRBV9 with TRBJ2-3, with a possible D match to TRBD2 (5 bases). CDR3 length: 16 residues. Germline CDR1 SGDLS, CDR2 YYNGEE. V was pared by 0 bases and J by 0 bases, with 11 bases between. The CDR3 sequence is CASSVEGVYSTDTQYF. CDR3 in DNA: TGTGCCAGCAGCGTAGAGGGAGTCTACAGCACAGATACGCAGTATTTT.

There are a few counts of this clone. The chain uses TRBV6-1 and TRBJ1-2, with no clear D. The germline V and J ends were trimmed by 2 bases and 4 bases, with 8 bases remaining between them. The CDR3 extends over 13 amino acids. Germline assignment: CDR1 MNHNS and CDR2 SASEGT. The CDR3 sequence is CASSEREAYGYTF. The CDR3 DNA is TGTGCCAGCAGTGAAAGGGAGGCCTATGGCTACACCTTC.

This chain connects TRBV10-1 to TRBJ2-5, with TRBD2 as a possible D gene (6 bases). CDR3 length: 14 amino acids. Germline-derived CDR1 and CDR2 are WNHNN and SYGVQD (reference sequence). The V gene lost 2 bases and the J gene lost 5 bases, with 12 bases spanning the gap. CDR3 sequence (DNA): TGCGCCAGCAGTGAGGGGTCAGGAGGGGAGACCCAGTACTTC. Translated, it gives CASSEGSGGETQYF.

The chain couples TRBV3-1 (or the pseudogene TRBV3-2) to TRBJ1-4; TRBD1 matches 8 bases. V lost 1 base, J lost 7 bases, and 5 bases stayed unmatched. The germline V gene encodes CDR1 LGHDT and CDR2 YNNKEL (reference sequence). The CDR3 is made up of 15 amino acids. Written as DNA, the CDR3 is TGTGCCAGCAGCCAAGTAGGGCAGGGGGCTGAAAAACTGTTTTTT. Translating gives CASSQVGQGAEKLFF.

This chain connects TRBV10-2 to TRBJ2-5, with TRBD2 identical over 12 bases. CDR3 size: 17 residues. Germline CDR1 and CDR2: WSHSY and SAAADI. Trimming removed 4 bases from V and 0 bases from J; junction bases left unmatched: 6. CDR3 bases: TGCGCCAGCAGTGGGGTCGGACTAGCGGGGAACCAAGAGACCCAGTACTTC. It specifies CASSGVGLAGNQETQYF.

V is TRBV14 and J is TRBJ2-2, with 10 nucleotides matching TRBD2. V was clipped by 0 bases and J by 6 bases; unmatched bases: 7. Germline V CDR1 and CDR2: SGHDN, FVKESK. This CDR3 has 17 residues. Here the CDR3 reads CASSQEVLAGEAGELFF. The CDR3 nucleotides are TGTGCCAGCAGCCAAGAAGTGCTAGCGGGAGAAGCCGGGGAGCTGTTTTTT.

This chain links TRBV10-1 with TRBJ2-1, with TRBD2 as a possible D gene (6 bases). In germline, CDR1 is WNHNN, CDR2 SYGVQD (reference sequence). The CDR3 has 14 residues. V was pared by 10 bases and J by 8 bases, with 21 bases between. Here the CDR3 DNA reads TGCGCCACCTCACCCACGGGAGCGGGCGATGAGCAGTTCTTC. Amino acid sequence: CATSPTGAGDEQFF.

This clone was recorded only once. The CDR3 DNA follows: TGTGCCAGCAGCTTGGACAGGGGGTCCTACGAGCAGTACTTC. Translation gives CASSLDRGSYEQYF. The chain employs TRBV6-2 or TRBV6-3 and TRBJ2-7; 10 bases align to TRBD1. The CDR3 has 14 amino acids. V shed 6 bases, J shed 1 base, and the junction held 3 bases outside the gene matches. In germline, CDR1 is MNHEY, CDR2 SVGEGT.

The V call is TRBV6-2 or TRBV6-3, the J call TRBJ1-5; a possible D gene is TRBD1 (5 bases). The V and J ends lost 5 bases and 9 bases respectively, with 23 bases between them. This CDR3 is 16 amino acids long. The germline V gene has CDR1 MNHEY and CDR2 SVGEGT. The CDR3 DNA reads TGTGCCAGCAGTCCCTGGGCGGGGCGTGATACGGGGCCCCAGCATTTT. This encodes CASSPWAGRDTGPQHF.

This chain uses TRBV30 with TRBJ1-6; D is unclear. This CDR3 is built from 13 residues. Germline assignment: CDR1 GTSNPN and CDR2 SVGIG (reference sequence). V was shortened by 8 bases and J by 4 bases, with 12 bases between the two germline ends. CDR3 sequence (DNA): TGTGCCATAAACGAGGCTTATAATTCACCCCTCCACTTT. As protein: CAINEAYNSPLHF.

This chain links TRBV20-1 with TRBJ1-2; D not certain. The germline V gene has CDR1 DFQATT and CDR2 SNEGSKA (reference sequence). CDR3 size: 11 residues. V lost 3 bases and J 10 bases, leaving 12 bases between the germline ends. The CDR3 here is CSASRDTSYTF. Written as DNA, the CDR3 is TGCAGTGCTAGTAGAGACACTTCCTACACCTTC.

The chain has TRBV9 and TRBJ2-3, with D possibly being TRBD2 (6 bases). V lost 3 bases and J 5 bases, leaving 10 bases between the germline ends. Per germline, CDR1 SGDLS and CDR2 YYNGEE. The CDR3 contains 13 residues. The CDR3 coding sequence is TGTGCCAGCAGCGCCCTGGGGGGAGATACGCAGTATTTT. This codes for CASSALGGDTQYF.

Details on this clone: The junction departs from germline at one end; a sequencing error may be responsible. The chain is built from TRBV3-1 (or the pseudogene TRBV3-2) and TRBJ1-2; a weak D match, TRBD1 (5 bases). Germline V gives CDR1 LGHDT, CDR2 YNNKEL (reference sequence). This CDR3 region has 13 residues. CDR3 loop: CASSQDGATAGSF. CDR3 bases: TGTGCCAGCAGCCAAGATGGGGCCACCGCTGGCTCCTTC.

This clone has a single count. The V and J genes are TRBV28 and TRBJ1-5; possible D gene TRBD1, 6 bases. Between the trimmed V and J ends, which lost 2 bases and 4 bases, there was a span of 9 bases. Germline loops: CDR1 MDHEN, CDR2 SYDVKM. The CDR3 loop spans 14 amino acids. The CDR3 is CASSLGQRNQPQHF. The CDR3 DNA reads TGTGCCAGCAGTTTAGGACAGAGAAATCAGCCCCAGCATTTT. Variable domain in full (rest from reference TRBV28 and TRBJ1-5): DVKVTQSSRYLVKRTGEKVFLECVQDMDHENMFWYRQDPGLGLRLIYFSYDVKMKEKGDIPEGYSVSREKKERFSLILESASTNQTSMYLCASSLGQRNQPQHFGDGTRLSIL.

This clone has only a few counts. This chain links TRBV18 with TRBJ2-7; D not certain. Looked up from germline, CDR1 is KGHSH and CDR2 is LQKENI. Trimming took off 0 bases at V and 5 bases at J, with 5 bases between the two ends. This CDR3 region has 12 residues. The CDR3 DNA sequence: TGTGCCAGCTCACCACCGACTCACGAGCAGTACTTC. Encoded protein: CASSPPTHEQYF.